Below are 7 T cell receptor beta chains sequenced from a single sample in a study of beta chain features in type 1 diabetes. Overall study results and limits: Significant though moderate, a shortening of TCRB CDR3s appeared in all four CD4+ subsets of Type 1 diabetes patients.

Of the isolated RNA, all was reverse transcribed, and so the sequenced material was expressed TCRB transcripts. The data were produced by immunoSEQ multiplex PCR, yet TCRdb's version contains in-frame clones alone and is incomplete. The table shows hundreds of thousands of clones, with 14% occurring only once. These TCRs' antigens remain unknown. Material for sequencing was naive CD4+ T cells from blood. All receptors come from a man under 40 with type 1 diabetes.

The rearrangement joins TRBV4-1 to TRBJ2-7, with D possibly TRBD2 on 6 matching bases. V shed 4 bases and J shed 2 bases, with 15 bases lying between them. The germline gives CDR1 MGHRA, CDR2 YSYEKL. CDR3 length: 15 residues. CDR3 sequence (DNA): TGCGCCAGCAGCCCCTTAGCGGTCGACCCCTACGAGCAGTACTTC. This encodes CASSPLAVDPYEQYF.

The chain is built from TRBV25-1 and TRBJ1-2, with D tentatively TRBD1 (5 bases). Looked up from germline, CDR1 is MGHDK and CDR2 is SYGVNS. V lost 2 bases to trimming and J lost 8 bases, with 18 bases between them. The CDR3 extends over 15 amino acids. CDR3 sequence: CASSEIEKGIVGYTF. DNA for the CDR3: TGTGCCAGCAGTGAAATCGAAAAGGGGATTGTCGGCTACACCTTC.

The J gene is TRBJ2-1, the V gene TRBV5-1, with D perhaps matching TRBD2 (5 bases). Germline lookup yields CDR1 SGHRS and CDR2 YFSETQ. Trimming pared 6 bases from V and 0 bases from J, leaving 10 bases between. The CDR3 sequence is 14 residues long. In DNA form, the CDR3 reads TGCGCCAGCACCCATGGGAGCTCCTACAATGAGCAGTTCTTC. This gives the protein CASTHGSSYNEQFF.

This clone was picked up a small number of times. The V and J genes are TRBV30 and TRBJ2-7; D gene uncertain. This CDR3 region has 11 residues. V gave up 1 base and J gave up 4 bases, with 5 bases separating them. Germline-derived CDR1 and CDR2 are GTSNPN and SVGIG (reference sequence). The CDR3: CAWSESYEQYF. CDR3 coding DNA: TGTGCCTGGAGTGAGAGTTACGAGCAGTACTTC. The whole variable domain, remainder taken from reference TRBV30 and TRBJ2-7, is SQTIHQWPATLVQPVGSPLSLECTVEGTSNPNLYWYRQAAGRGLQLLFYSVGIGQISSEVPQNLSASRPQDRQFILSSKKLLLSDSGFYLCAWSESYEQYFGPGTRLTVT.

The sample holds a few counts of this clone. The V gene is TRBV7-9, the J gene TRBJ2-7, with D uncertain. V dropped 0 bases and J dropped 6 bases, with 12 bases sitting between them. The germline V gene encodes CDR1 SEHNR and CDR2 FQNEAQ (reference sequence). The CDR3 runs to 14 residues. The DNA for the CDR3 is TGTGCCAGCAGCTTAGCACTTACCTCGGGCGAGCAGTACTTC. Protein sequence: CASSLALTSGEQYF.

The chain uses TRBV27 and TRBJ2-1, with a tentative D call TRBD2 (6 bases). The germline CDR1 and CDR2 sequences are MNHEY and SMNVEV (reference sequence). Between the trimmed V and J ends, which lost 0 bases and 7 bases, there was a span of 13 bases. The CDR3 loop spans 15 amino acids. The CDR3 region has the DNA TGTGCCAGCAGTTTATCGAGGAGGAGGGAGAATGAGCAGTTCTTC. This sequence encodes CASSLSRRRENEQFF.

V is TRBV29-1 and J is TRBJ2-7; D not certain. CDR1 SQVTM and CDR2 ANQGSEA come from the germline V gene. V was clipped by 8 bases and J by 3 bases, with 17 bases between them. This CDR3 comprises 13 residues. CDR3 bases: TGCAGCTTTGCGGCGAGCTCTAGCTACGAGCAGTACTTC. Residues: CSFAASSSYEQYF.